This TCR beta chain emerged from a study of T cell responses to AZD1222 COVID-19 vaccine. Study results and caveats: At study baseline, merely roughly 6 AZD1222 recipients were seropositive. Donor demographics were predominantly white British with a female majority; clonal diversity may be underestimated. No repertoire was sampled before or during the peak T cell response, only after it.

A word on this clone: Its antigen is currently unknown.

Assay: immunoSEQ multiplex PCR; the TCRdb copy retains only in-frame clones and omits some. The repertoire holds about 83,000 clones, with around 89% as singletons. With 5 bases removed from V and 1 base from J, the gap between germline ends came to 20 bases. The CDR3 runs to 17 residues. The germline gives CDR1 SGHVS, CDR2 FQNEAQ. The sample here was peripheral blood, taken on day 0 of AZD1222 vaccination. The TCR originated in an adult in good health. The chain joins TRBV7-8 to TRBJ2-5; tentatively, D is TRBD1 (5 bases). In DNA form, the CDR3 reads TGTGCCAGCAGCGACAGACGGTCCATTTGGGGCCAAGAGACCCAGTACTTC. It yields the protein CASSDRRSIWGQETQYF.